This T cell receptor (beta chain) stems from a study of control samples from healthy donors and cancer patients. This CDR3 contains 13 residues. Deletions cut 0 bases from V and 2 bases from J, with 5 bases between. Germline V gene lookup returns CDR1 SGHNT and CDR2 YYREEE (reference sequence). The table came from immunoSEQ multiplex PCR; TCRdb's copy has only in-frame clones and leaves some out. The sample contains over 100,000 clones, roughly 92% of which appear only once. V gene TRBV5-4 combines with J gene TRBJ2-5; D gene unclear. The sequence was obtained from a man younger than 35 in good health. Sample: blood. The CDR3 region is CASSLGGQETQYF. CDR3 nucleotides: TGTGCCAGCAGCTTGGGCGGTCAAGAGACCCAGTACTTC.